What follows describes a single T cell receptor beta chain. Its target is unknown. This entry is derived from a study of T cells after yellow fever vaccination. Study-wide background: For low cell numbers, libraries were made with SMART-Seq v4 Ultra Low Input.

Study results and caveats: A limited proportion of clonotypes was detected within both the CD4 and CD8 compartments. Post-booster repertoires again held most primary-vaccination clones (roughly 96% CD4, about 90% CD8).

CDR1 and CDR2 from the germline V gene are DFQATT and SNEGSKA (reference sequence). The V and J ends lost 6 bases and 3 bases respectively, with 18 bases between them. This CDR3 region has 16 residues. MiXCR was run by TCRdb on the 5' RACE reads, yielding one entry per CDR3 protein. The sample gives roughly 400,000 distinct CDR3 sequences, about 19% of which show up once; 15% to 20% is in the top ten. The sequencing used PBMCs, collected before the yellow fever booster vaccination. The chain recombines TRBV20-1 with TRBJ2-6; D is perhaps TRBD2 (7 bases). This TCR was recovered from a young man who received the YFV17D yellow fever vaccine. CDR3 bases: TGCAGTGCCCCCTCGTGGGGGGGCAGTGGGGCCAACGTCCTGACTTTC. The encoded protein is CSAPSWGGSGANVLTF.